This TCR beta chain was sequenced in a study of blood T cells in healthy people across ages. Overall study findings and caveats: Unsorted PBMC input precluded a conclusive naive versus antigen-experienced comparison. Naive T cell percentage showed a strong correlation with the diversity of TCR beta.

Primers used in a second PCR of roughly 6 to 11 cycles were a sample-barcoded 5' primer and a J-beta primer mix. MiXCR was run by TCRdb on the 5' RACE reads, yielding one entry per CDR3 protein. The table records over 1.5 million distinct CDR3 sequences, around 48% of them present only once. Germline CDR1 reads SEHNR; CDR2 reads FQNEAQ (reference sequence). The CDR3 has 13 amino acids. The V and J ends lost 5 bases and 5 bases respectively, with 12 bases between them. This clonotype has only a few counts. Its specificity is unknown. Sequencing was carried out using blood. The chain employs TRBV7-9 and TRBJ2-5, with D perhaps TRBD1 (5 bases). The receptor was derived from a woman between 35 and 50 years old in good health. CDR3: CASSQRGMETQYF. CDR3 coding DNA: TGTGCCAGCAGCCAAAGGGGAATGGAGACCCAGTACTTC. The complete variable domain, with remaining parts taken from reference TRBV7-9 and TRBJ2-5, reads DTGVSQNPRHKITKRGQNVTFRCDPISEHNRLYWYRQTLGQGPEFLTYFQNEAQLEKSRLLSDRFSAERPKGSFSTLEIQRTEQGDSAMYLCASSQRGMETQYFGPGTRLLVL.